Listed here are 32 T cell receptor beta chains from one sample, sequenced in a study of neurological immune-mediated disorders. TCRdb reprocessed the 5' RACE reads via MiXCR and lists one record per CDR3 protein. This sample yields approximately 23,000 distinct CDR3 sequences, of which less than 15% are seen a single time; less than 5.5% belongs to the top ten. Time point in this sample: technical triplicate 1. Material for sequencing was CD4+ T cells from blood. These receptors were collected from a female donor with HTLV-1-associated myelopathy (HAM/TSP).

This clonotype was observed at least ten times. CDR3 coding DNA: TGCAGTGCTAGGGCACCGAGGACAGGGGAGAACACTGAAGCTTTCTTT. Translating gives CSARAPRTGENTEAFF. The V and J genes are TRBV20-1 and TRBJ1-1, with 9 nucleotides matching TRBD1. This CDR3 comprises 16 residues. V shed 3 bases and J 1 base; nucleotides not matched to a gene: 9. Germline-derived CDR1 and CDR2 are DFQATT and SNEGSKA (reference sequence).

This clonotype was recorded many times. The CDR3 protein is CSAGRLAVNTGELFF. CDR3 bases: TGCAGTGCTGGGCGACTAGCGGTGAACACCGGGGAGCTGTTTTTT. The gene calls are TRBV20-1 and TRBJ2-2; TRBD2 aligns across 9 bases. In germline, CDR1 is DFQATT, CDR2 SNEGSKA (reference sequence). The CDR3 loop spans 15 amino acids. V lost 5 bases, J lost 1 base, and 5 bases stayed unmatched.

This clonotype has ten or more counts. The chain uses TRBV5-1 and TRBJ2-7; D possibly uses TRBD1 or TRBD2 (5 bases each). The V gene lost 3 bases and the J gene lost 7 bases, with 17 bases spanning the gap. This CDR3 is 14 amino acids long. Germline V gives CDR1 SGHRS, CDR2 YFSETQ. The CDR3 nucleotides are TGCGCCAGCAGCTATTCGGGGCGCGAAGGAGAGCAGTACTTC. This gives the protein CASSYSGREGEQYF.

This clonotype was detected ten times or more. A read error is possible here, since a much larger clone lies one base away. This rearrangement joins TRBV7-2 to TRBJ2-7; 11 bases agree with TRBD2. With 4 bases clipped from V and 3 bases from J, the junction kept 5 bases outside the gene matches. CDR3 length: 15 residues. The germline V gene encodes CDR1 SGHTA and CDR2 FQGNSA. The CDR3 DNA reads TGTGCCAGCAGCTCCCCTACTAGCGGGGGCTACGAGCAGTACTTC. It specifies CASSSPTSGGYEQYF.

This clonotype came up many times. The chain employs TRBV5-1 and TRBJ2-3; D unresolved. Germline V gene data show CDR1 as SGHRS and CDR2 as YFSETQ. This CDR3 has 16 amino acids. The germline V and J ends were trimmed by 0 bases and 0 bases, with 11 bases remaining between them. CDR3 sequence: CASSLAGSLSTDTQYF. DNA of the CDR3: TGCGCCAGCAGCTTGGCCGGTTCTCTAAGCACAGATACGCAGTATTTT.

The CDR3 reads CSVDAAVGETQYF. The CDR3 region has the DNA TGCAGCGTTGATGCGGCGGTGGGAGAGACCCAGTACTTC. The chain combines TRBV29-1 with TRBJ2-5, with D unclear. Looked up from germline, CDR1 is SQVTM and CDR2 is ANQGSEA. The germline V and J ends were trimmed by 3 bases and 4 bases, with 12 bases remaining between them. The CDR3 has 13 residues. Drawing the rest from reference TRBV29-1 and TRBJ2-5, the complete variable domain is SAVISQKPSRDICQRGTSLTIQCQVDSQVTMMFWYRQQPGQSLTLIATANQGSEATYESGFVIDKFPISRPNLTFSTLTVSNMSPEDSSIYLCSVDAAVGETQYFGPGTRLLVL.

The CDR3 sequence: CASPGGISYEQYF. The CDR3 DNA reads TGCGCCAGCCCAGGGGGGATCTCCTACGAGCAGTACTTC. The V call is TRBV5-1, the J call TRBJ2-7; weak D call: TRBD1 (7 bases). The CDR3 runs to 13 residues. The V end was cut by 7 bases, the J end by 0 bases, with 11 bases between. CDR1 and CDR2 (germline): SGHRS, YFSETQ.

About this clonotype: It is unclear where the CDR3 begins or ends on the DNA, so no DNA is shown, and the CDR3 is as TCRdb lists it. The chain joins TRBV7-9 to TRBJ2-5; the table's TRBD1 call for D was not verified on the DNA. Germline V gene sequence: CDR1 SEHNR, CDR2 FQNEAQ (reference sequence). The CDR3 adds up to 20 amino acids, both ends counted. The CDR3 protein is CASSFYICSAEDRGQETQYF.

Written as DNA, the CDR3 is TGTGCCACCCAAATGACAGATACCTACAATGAGCAGTTCTTC. This sequence encodes CATQMTDTYNEQFF. This chain joins TRBV10-3 and TRBJ2-1; TRBD1 is a possible D gene (5 bases). The germline gives CDR1 ENHRY, CDR2 SYGVKD. Trimming removed 10 bases at V and 2 bases at J, with 15 bases between. CDR3 length: 14 amino acids.

The table lists this clonotype with many counts. V gene TRBV5-1 combines with J gene TRBJ2-7, with TRBD2 matching over 9 bases. The CDR3 consists of 14 residues. V was pared by 3 bases and J by 4 bases, with 5 bases of the junction left unmatched. Germline V gene lookup returns CDR1 SGHRS and CDR2 YFSETQ. The CDR3 region is CASSWASGAYEQYF. The CDR3 DNA reads as TGCGCCAGCAGCTGGGCTAGCGGGGCTTACGAGCAGTACTTC.

This clonotype was seen at least ten times. The V and J genes are TRBV11-2 and TRBJ2-3; TRBD2 matches 8 bases. There are 14 residues in the CDR3. CDR1 is SGHAT and CDR2 is FQNNGV in the germline V gene. With V trimmed by 1 base and J by 12 bases, 9 bases remained unmatched. The CDR3 is CASSLGSLAERQYF. The DNA of the CDR3 is TGTGCCAGCAGCTTAGGTTCACTAGCGGAACGCCAGTATTTT. Together with reference TRBV11-2 and TRBJ2-3, the CDR3 gives the full variable domain: EAGVAQSPRYKIIEKRQSVAFWCNPISGHATLYWYQQILGQGPKLLIQFQNNGVVDDSQLPKDRFSAERLKGVDSTLKIQPAKLEDSAVYLCASSLGSLAERQYFGPGTRLTVL.

This clonotype was recorded many times. The chain links TRBV11-1 to TRBJ1-1, with D perhaps TRBD1 (6 bases). The CDR3 is 14 amino acids. The germline V gene has CDR1 SGHAT and CDR2 FQDESV (reference sequence). Trimming took off 5 bases at V and 0 bases at J, with 10 bases between the two ends. This CDR3 reads CASSPGQMNTEAFF. Written as DNA, the CDR3 is TGTGCCAGCAGCCCCGGACAGATGAACACTGAAGCTTTCTTT.

In its sample, this clonotype ranks as medium-sized (0.01 to 0.1%). This chain connects TRBV20-1 to TRBJ2-3; 9 nucleotides match TRBD2. CDR1 and CDR2 (germline): DFQATT, SNEGSKA (reference sequence). The length of the CDR3 is 13 residues. J was trimmed by 2 bases and V by 7 bases; bases with no gene match: 4. CDR3 in DNA: TGCAGTGTTCCTAGCGGGAACACAGATACGCAGTATTTT. Protein product: CSVPSGNTDTQYF.

This clonotype was found many times. As DNA, the CDR3 is TGTGCCAGCAGCTTAGCCGGCGGCGGGGGGGTAAGGGAGCAGTACTTC. Its translation: CASSLAGGGGVREQYF. The rearrangement uses TRBV11-3 and TRBJ2-7; 9 nucleotides line up with TRBD2. Per germline, CDR1 SGHNT and CDR2 YENEEA. After removal of 1 base from V and 7 bases from J, the junction contained 11 bases not matched to a gene. CDR3 length equals 16 residues.

This clonotype was detected many times. This chain links TRBV5-1 with TRBJ2-3, with TRBD2 matching over 7 bases. V trimming: 0 bases; J trimming: 2 bases; junction bases outside the gene matches: 3. The germline gives CDR1 SGHRS, CDR2 YFSETQ. CDR3 length: 15 residues. This chain's CDR3 is CASSLAGLLTDTQYF. The CDR3, as DNA: TGCGCCAGCAGCTTGGCGGGACTACTCACAGATACGCAGTATTTT.

This clonotype was counted at least ten times. The CDR3: CASSLTGLAVSSYNEQFF. CDR3 nucleotides: TGCGCCAGCAGCTTGACGGGACTAGCGGTTAGCTCCTACAATGAGCAGTTCTTC. The chain carries TRBV5-1 and TRBJ2-1; 11 nucleotides agree with TRBD2. The CDR3 spans 18 residues. The germline V gene encodes CDR1 SGHRS and CDR2 YFSETQ. The V and J ends lost 1 base and 0 bases, in that order; junction bases with no gene match: 6.

This clonotype was recorded many times. The V call is TRBV20-1, the J call TRBJ1-6; TRBD1 aligns across 10 bases. Germline assignment: CDR1 DFQATT and CDR2 SNEGSKA (reference sequence). This CDR3 contains 14 residues. With V trimmed by 4 bases and J by 8 bases, 5 bases remained unmatched. CDR3 protein: CSAKRQGADSPLHF. The CDR3 DNA sequence: TGCAGTGCTAAGCGACAGGGGGCAGATTCACCCCTCCACTTT.

Many counts were recorded for this clonotype. The chain joins TRBV7-9 to TRBJ2-7; 10 bases map to TRBD2. There are 15 residues in the CDR3. Trimming took 1 base from V and 6 from J; bases not matched to a gene: 6. Germline CDR1 and CDR2: SEHNR and FQNEAQ (reference sequence). The CDR3 DNA reads TGTGCCAGCAGCTTAGGCCTAGCGGGAGTTAGCGAGCAGTACTTC. Encoded protein: CASSLGLAGVSEQYF.

In this sample, this clonotype turned up many times. The chain recombines TRBV10-3 with TRBJ2-1, with 11 bases matching TRBD2. The V segment lost 5 bases and the J segment 5 bases; nucleotides outside the gene matches: 5. CDR3 length: 15 amino acids. Germline V gene sequence: CDR1 ENHRY, CDR2 SYGVKD. CDR3 sequence: CAISLGLAENNEQFF. The DNA for the CDR3 is TGTGCCATCAGTCTGGGACTAGCGGAAAACAATGAGCAGTTCTTC.

This clonotype was seen repeatedly, ten times or more. V and J are TRBV5-5 and TRBJ1-2, with D uncertain. V dropped 2 bases and J dropped 8 bases, with 16 bases sitting between them. Germline CDR1 SGHKS, CDR2 YYEKEE (reference sequence). The CDR3 loop spans 14 amino acids. The CDR3 loop reads CASSFRAAVRGYTF. The DNA of the CDR3 is TGTGCCAGCAGCTTCCGGGCGGCGGTTCGGGGCTACACCTTC.

Details on this clonotype: One base away lies a much larger clone, so this may be a sequencing read error. The rearrangement uses TRBV18 and TRBJ1-5, with 12 nucleotides matching TRBD1. The CDR3 contains 14 residues. Germline CDR1 KGHSH, CDR2 LQKENI. The CDR3 loop reads CSSSGQGADQPQHF. Written as DNA, the CDR3 is TGTTCCAGCTCGGGACAGGGGGCTGATCAGCCCCAGCATTTT.

This clonotype was found many times. CDR3 DNA: TGTGCCAGCAGCCTCCGAAGAGGCGAGCAGTACTTC. It specifies CASSLRRGEQYF. V usage is TRBV7-2 and J usage is TRBJ2-7; D is unresolved. The CDR3 is made up of 12 amino acids. The ends were cut back, 5 bases at V and 6 bases at J, with 11 bases in the middle. Looked up from germline, CDR1 is SGHTA and CDR2 is FQGNSA. Complete variable domain (other parts from reference TRBV7-2 and TRBJ2-7): GAGVSQSPSNKVTEKGKDVELRCDPISGHTALYWYRQSLGQGLEFLIYFQGNSAPDKSGLPSDRFSAERTGGSVSTLTIQRTQQEDSAVYLCASSLRRGEQYFGPGTRLTVT.

This clonotype was detected ten times or more. The chain carries TRBV7-2 and TRBJ2-5; no reliable D call. The CDR3 length is 14 residues. CDR1 SGHTA and CDR2 FQGNSA come from the germline V gene. With 1 base removed from V and 1 base from J, the gap between germline ends came to 7 bases. CDR3: CASSLGQTQETQYF. Written as DNA, the CDR3 is TGTGCCAGCAGCTTAGGCCAGACCCAAGAGACCCAGTACTTC.

CDR3 sequence reads: CASSLDPGQGFSRRADTQYF. As DNA, the CDR3 is TGTGCCAGCAGCTTAGACCCGGGACAGGGGTTCTCGCGGAGGGCAGATACGCAGTATTTT. This chain links TRBV7-8 with TRBJ2-3, with 10 bases matching TRBD1. The CDR3 spans 20 residues. The germline V gene has CDR1 SGHVS and CDR2 FQNEAQ. The junction had 17 bases not matched to a gene; V was cut back by 1 base and J by 4 bases.

Many counts were recorded for this clonotype. The J gene is TRBJ2-6, the V gene TRBV25-1; D possibly corresponds to TRBD1 (6 bases). Deletions cut 3 bases from V and 4 bases from J, with 19 bases between. Germline CDR1 MGHDK, CDR2 SYGVNS. The CDR3 runs 18 residues. In DNA, the CDR3 is TGTGCCAGCAGTGAGGCTTCCTGGGGGCACTCCGGGGCCAACGTCCTGACTTTC. It encodes CASSEASWGHSGANVLTF.

In this sample, this clonotype turned up many times. V usage is TRBV5-1 and J usage is TRBJ2-7; D gene unclear. Germline CDR1 is SGHRS and CDR2 is YFSETQ. V was pared by 1 base and J by 3 bases, with 5 bases between. This CDR3 is built from 12 residues. CDR3 DNA sequence: TGCGCCAGCAGCTTGTTGGGCTACGAGCAGTACTTC. Translated: CASSLLGYEQYF.

A remark on this clonotype: At one end, the junction sequence differs from germline, possibly due to a read error. This rearrangement joins TRBV14 to TRBJ1-2; the D gene is possibly TRBD1 (5 bases). Germline CDR1 and CDR2: SGHDN and FVKESK. This CDR3 is built from 13 residues. The CDR3 bases are TGTTCCAGCAGCCCGGACACCTTCTATGGCTACAACTTC. Protein: CSSSPDTFYGYNF.

The table lists this clonotype with many counts. The chain is built from TRBV7-2 and TRBJ2-1; TRBD1 might be the D (6 bases). Germline lookup yields CDR1 SGHTA and CDR2 FQGNSA. The CDR3 has 13 amino acids. Between the trimmed V and J ends, which lost 5 bases and 9 bases, there was a span of 14 bases. CDR3 DNA sequence: TGTGCCAGCAGCAACAGGGTGGGGAGTGAGCAGTTCTTC. Its translation: CASSNRVGSEQFF. The entire variable domain, with the rest obtained from reference TRBV7-2 and TRBJ2-1, is as follows: GAGVSQSPSNKVTEKGKDVELRCDPISGHTALYWYRQSLGQGLEFLIYFQGNSAPDKSGLPSDRFSAERTGGSVSTLTIQRTQQEDSAVYLCASSNRVGSEQFFGPGTRLTVL.

By share, this clonotype ranks as medium-sized (0.01 to 0.1%). The J gene is TRBJ2-7, the V gene TRBV10-3; D not certain. The germline V gene has CDR1 ENHRY and CDR2 SYGVKD. This CDR3 has 13 amino acids. The V end lost 2 bases, the J end lost 6 bases, and 11 bases lay between the germline ends. CDR3 bases: TGTGCCATCAGTGAGCCCCCAGCAGCCGAGCAGTACTTC. Its translation: CAISEPPAAEQYF.

The CDR3 sequence is CASSLLAGGRDTQYF. CDR3 DNA sequence: TGTGCCAGCAGCTTACTAGCGGGGGGGCGTGATACGCAGTATTTT. The rearrangement joins TRBV7-2 to TRBJ2-3; 12 bases agree with TRBD2. This CDR3 has 15 residues. Trimming removed 2 bases from V and 6 bases from J; junction bases left unmatched: 3. Germline lookup yields CDR1 SGHTA and CDR2 FQGNSA.

This clonotype was observed many times. V usage is TRBV5-1 and J usage is TRBJ2-7; D uncertain. The germline V gene has CDR1 SGHRS and CDR2 YFSETQ. The CDR3 is 13 residues long. The V and J ends lost 3 bases and 3 bases respectively, with 10 bases between them. CDR3 sequence: CASSSPQGYEQYF. The CDR3 region has the DNA TGCGCCAGCAGCTCACCTCAAGGCTACGAGCAGTACTTC.

The genes are TRBV20-1 and TRBJ2-1, with D perhaps TRBD2 (6 bases). The CDR3 extends over 15 amino acids. V lost 3 bases to trimming and J lost 8 bases, with 20 bases between them. The germline CDR1 and CDR2 sequences are DFQATT and SNEGSKA (reference sequence). The CDR3 here is CSARAISGWGDEQFF. The CDR3 DNA reads TGCAGTGCTAGGGCCATTAGCGGTTGGGGGGATGAGCAGTTCTTC.